This TCR beta chain was retrieved from a study of blood T cell repertoires in COVID-19 (TCRdb year 2020). About the investigation overall: Samples from collaborators originated in the United States, Italy and Spain and spanned both the acute and convalescent phases of COVID-19. The prospective study material was composed of cDNA or gDNA derived from T cells, B-cell-depleted T cells, or PBMCs. The dataset comprised deeply sampled blood TCRbeta repertoires from subjects exposed to, actively infected with, or recovered from COVID-19. The repertoires were released in a freely available public database meant as a resource for research on the immune response to SARS-CoV-2. Samples came from the ongoing ImmuneRACE study (first 160 participants) plus 1,254 subjects from 6 global collaborators. Sample metadata almost always included a de-identified subject ID, COVID-19 status, age in years and sex. HLA class I and class II types, where available, came from metadata supplied by the sample provider rather than from assay-based typing. Beyond this particular receptor, the publication reports: How much clinical and demographic metadata was included differed by source and by participant, and the metadata was provided uncurated.

The immunoSEQ Assay, a bias-controlled multiplex PCR, was used to amplify TCRbeta CDR3 regions from genomic DNA. Under the source paper's analysis protocol: The number of nucleated cells in each sample was estimated from the amplification of reference gene primers within the assay. Sequence reads were collapsed and filtered to measure the absolute abundance of every unique TCRbeta CDR3 rearrangement. For each sample, productive Simpson clonality was calculated as the square root of Simpson's diversity index over productive rearrangements. Held by TCRdb, this immuneACCESS table contains in-frame sequences only and omits some clones. Under half of the omission traces to an unresolved V gene where checked; the cause of the rest is unknown. For V, J and clone size, that table is used; D and trimming come from the DNA. Counted in this sample were 470,000 or so clones; nearly 90% of them appeared once. The ten largest clones capture under 2% of the sample.

On this clone itself: What antigen it recognizes has not been identified. Per-base qualities were not stored, and no clone one base away is much larger.

Trimming takes 3 bases off V and 9 bases off J; junction bases not matched to a gene: 4. CDR1 and CDR2 are read off the germline V gene as SGHTA and FQGNSA. Reading from cysteine to phenylalanine, the CDR3 counts 14 amino acids. Kept here is only the CDR3 DNA, which spans 42 bases and is read in frame from base 1. Participants in the prospective study were enrolled through a virtual design, were aged roughly 18 to 100 years, and lived in roughly 24 United States geographic areas. In the prospective study, cohorts were assigned on the basis of participant-reported clinical history obtained from a screening survey and a study questionnaire. In the prospective study, mobile phlebotomists collected whole blood, serum and a nasopharyngeal or oropharyngeal swab from each participant. Participants in the prospective study had the option to provide additional blood draws and questionnaires over an approximately 2-month period. Before DNA extraction, prospective study blood samples were shipped either frozen or at room temperature.

The chain links TRBV7-2 with TRBJ1-6; TRBD1 fits 8 bases in the junction. This receptor was obtained from a woman between 18 and 30 years old with acute COVID-19. The sequenced material came from PBMCs or T cells enriched from blood (not recorded which). CDR3 sequence: CASSLTGDRSPLHF. In nucleotides, the sequence is TGTGCCAGCAGCTTGACAGGGGATCGTTCACCCCTCCACTTT. Full variable domain (CDR3 extended with the reference TRBV7-2 and TRBJ1-6 proteins): GAGVSQSPSNKVTEKGKDVELRCDPISGHTALYWYRQSLGQGLEFLIYFQGNSAPDKSGLPSDRFSAERTGGSVSTLTIQRTQQEDSAVYLCASSLTGDRSPLHFGNGTRLTVT.